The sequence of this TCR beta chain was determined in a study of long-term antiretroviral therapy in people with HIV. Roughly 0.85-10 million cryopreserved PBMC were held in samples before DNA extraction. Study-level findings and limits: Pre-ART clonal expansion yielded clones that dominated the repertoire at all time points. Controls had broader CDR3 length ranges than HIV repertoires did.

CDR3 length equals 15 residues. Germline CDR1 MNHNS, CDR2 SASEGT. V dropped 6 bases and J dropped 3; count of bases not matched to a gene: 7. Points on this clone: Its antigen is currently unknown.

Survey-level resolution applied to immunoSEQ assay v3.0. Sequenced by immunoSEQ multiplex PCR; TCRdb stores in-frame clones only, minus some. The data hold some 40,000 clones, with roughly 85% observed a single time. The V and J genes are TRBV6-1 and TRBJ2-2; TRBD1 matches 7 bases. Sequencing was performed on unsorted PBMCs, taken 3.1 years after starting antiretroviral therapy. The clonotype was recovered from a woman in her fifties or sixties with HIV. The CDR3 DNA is TGTGCCAGCAGGGGACAGCTGATAGACACCGGGGAGCTGTTTTTT. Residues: CASRGQLIDTGELFF.